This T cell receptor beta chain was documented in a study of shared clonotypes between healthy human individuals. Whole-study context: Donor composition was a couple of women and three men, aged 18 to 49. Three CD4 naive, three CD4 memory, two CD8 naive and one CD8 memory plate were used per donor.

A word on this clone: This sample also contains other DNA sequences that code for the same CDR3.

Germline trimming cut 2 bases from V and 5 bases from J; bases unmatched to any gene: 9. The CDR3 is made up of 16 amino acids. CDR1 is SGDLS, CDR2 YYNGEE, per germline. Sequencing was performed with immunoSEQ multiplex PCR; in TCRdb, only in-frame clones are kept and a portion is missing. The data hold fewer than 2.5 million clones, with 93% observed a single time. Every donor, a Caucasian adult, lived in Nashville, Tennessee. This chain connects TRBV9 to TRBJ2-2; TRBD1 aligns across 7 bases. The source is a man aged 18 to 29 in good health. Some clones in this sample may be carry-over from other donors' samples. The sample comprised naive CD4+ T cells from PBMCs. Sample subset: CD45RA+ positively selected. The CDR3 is CASSVRTGASTGELFF. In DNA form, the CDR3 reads TGTGCCAGCAGCGTTAGAACAGGGGCAAGTACCGGGGAGCTGTTTTTT.